The rows below give T cell receptor beta chains drawn from one sample of a study of blood T cell repertoires in COVID-19. Method: immunoSEQ multiplex PCR; TCRdb's copy keeps in-frame clones and lacks some. The sample holds approximately 250,000 clones; 84% are singletons and the top ten take about 1.5%. The sequencing sample was made of peripheral blood. All receptors come from a woman aged 40-49 years who had recovered from COVID-19. CDR3s include the opening cysteine and the closing phenylalanine or tryptophan. D genes are given only for firm matches.

j_gene,v_gene,d_gene,CDR3aa
TRBJ1-4,TRBV4-1,TRBD1,CASSQTPSTGGGEKLFF
TRBJ1-2,TRBV5-1,TRBD1,CASSLAGTGPLGYTF
TRBJ2-7,TRBV7-2,.,CASSLGGHTTYEQYF
TRBJ1-5,TRBV19,.,CASSTAGSNQPQHF
TRBJ1-2,TRBV28,TRBD1,CASSFAGQGAGGYTF
TRBJ2-2,TRBV7-2,TRBD1,CAKRTGPTGELFF
TRBJ2-3,TRBV7-3,.,CASSFGLGTQYF
TRBJ2-1,TRBV20-1,.,CRTHAYNEQFF
TRBJ2-7,TRBV7-9,TRBD1,CASSRQGSDEQYF
TRBJ2-3,TRBV7-9,.,CASSLAAAARFTDTQYF